These 23 T cell receptor beta chains share one sample of origin, sequenced in a study of CD8+CD57+ T cells in acquired aplastic anemia. Genomic DNA templated the TCR beta VDJ and CDR3 profiling. TCRdb recomputed calls from the reads with MiXCR, one row per CDR3 protein. Here the sample spans roughly 200,000 distinct CDR3 sequences, about three fifths being singletons. Whoever was chosen for sequencing had shown CD8+CD57+ cell expansion by flow cytometry. Sequencing was carried out using sorted CD4+, CD8+, or CD8+CD57+ T cells (not recorded which) from PBMCs. Every receptor here comes from a human donor with aplastic anemia.

The V gene is TRBV15, the J gene TRBJ2-7; TRBD2 aligns across 8 bases. This CDR3 has 12 residues. Germline V gives CDR1 LNHNV, CDR2 YYDKDF (reference sequence). V trimming: 5 bases; J trimming: 5 bases; junction bases outside the gene matches: 2. In DNA form, the CDR3 reads TGTGCCACCAGCGCGCGGGGGGACGAGCAGTACTTC. This codes for CATSARGDEQYF.

This clonotype was observed many times. CDR3 DNA: TGTGCCAGCAGCCCCTCCCAGTCGGGGGACAGGGCAAGATCCTACGAGCAGTACTTC. This translates into CASSPSQSGDRARSYEQYF. The chain has TRBV7-9 and TRBJ2-7; 9 nucleotides line up with TRBD1. Germline-derived CDR1 and CDR2 are SEHNR and FQNEAQ (reference sequence). Losses at the gene ends were 5 bases for V and 1 base for J; bases not matched to a gene: 18. This CDR3 contains 19 residues.

This clonotype has a count of ten or more. The chain joins TRBV6-4 to TRBJ2-2, with 7 bases fitting TRBD2. Germline V gene lookup returns CDR1 MRHNA and CDR2 SNTAGT. J was trimmed by 3 bases and V by 7 bases; bases with no gene match: 5. The CDR3 is made up of 14 amino acids. The CDR3 protein is CASKREEDTGELFF. The CDR3 coding sequence is TGTGCCAGCAAACGGGAGGAGGACACCGGGGAGCTGTTTTTT.

The sample holds a few counts of this clonotype. Mismatch with germline at one junction end may stem from a read error. The rearrangement joins TRBV2 to TRBJ2-7; D not resolved. The CDR3 is 12 amino acids. CDR1 and CDR2 from the germline V gene are SNHLY and FYNNEI. The CDR3 DNA is TGTGTCAGCAGTGTGAGTGCCTACGAGCAGTACTTC. Translation gives CVSSVSAYEQYF. The entire variable domain, with the rest obtained from reference TRBV2 and TRBJ2-7, is as follows: EPEVTQTPSHQVTQMGQEVILRCVPISNHLYFYWYRQILGQKVEFLVSFYNNEISEKSEIFDDQFSVERPDGSNFTLKIRSTKLEDSAMYFCVSSVSAYEQYFGPGTRLTVT.

Details on this clonotype: At one boundary the junction diverges from the germline segment, which might be a read error. This chain uses TRBV14 with TRBJ2-1, with TRBD1 matching over 8 bases. Germline V gene sequence: CDR1 SGHDN, CDR2 FVKESK. The CDR3 is 13 residues long. This CDR3 is CASSSQGDNEQSF. The CDR3 DNA is TGTGCCAGCAGCTCACAGGGGGACAATGAGCAGTCCTTC.

The V call is TRBV6-5, the J call TRBJ2-1; TRBD1 matches at 7 bases. Losses at the gene ends were 6 bases for V and 7 bases for J; bases not matched to a gene: 6. There are 13 residues in the CDR3. CDR1 and CDR2 (germline): MNHEY, SVGAGI. Here the CDR3 DNA reads TGTGCCAGCAGCCGGGGACAGAGAAATGAGCAGTTCTTC. Protein sequence: CASSRGQRNEQFF.

The chain is built from TRBV11-3 and TRBJ2-3, with 7 nucleotides matching TRBD1. The CDR3 is made up of 15 amino acids. Germline-derived CDR1 and CDR2 are SGHNT and YENEEA. With 5 bases clipped from V and 2 bases from J, the junction kept 7 bases outside the gene matches. The CDR3 region is CASSLLGQVTDTQYF. The CDR3 nucleotides are TGTGCCAGCAGCCTTCTCGGACAGGTCACAGATACGCAGTATTTT.

The V and J genes are TRBV7-8 and TRBJ1-3; D is ambiguous. V lost 2 bases to trimming and J lost 3 bases, with 11 bases between them. Per germline, CDR1 SGHVS and CDR2 FQNEAQ. This CDR3 contains 15 residues. In DNA form, the CDR3 reads TGTGCCAGCAGCTTAAACCGGGTTGTTGGAAACACCATATATTTT. This sequence encodes CASSLNRVVGNTIYF.

The count of this clonotype is one. V and J are TRBV7-3 and TRBJ2-1, with D possibly matching TRBD2 (6 bases). CDR1 is SGHTA and CDR2 is FQGTGA in the germline V gene. Trimming took 3 bases from V and 4 from J, leaving 13 bases between them. The CDR3 covers 15 residues. Written as DNA, the CDR3 is TGTGCCAGCAGCTTGTCGGGGGACCAGTACAATGAGCAGTTCTTC. This sequence encodes CASSLSGDQYNEQFF. The full variable domain, with the rest looked up from reference TRBV7-3 and TRBJ2-1, is GAGVSQTPSNKVTEKGKYVELRCDPISGHTALYWYRQSLGQGPEFLIYFQGTGAADDSGLPNDRFFAVRPEGSVSTLKIQRTERGDSAVYLCASSLSGDQYNEQFFGPGTRLTVL.

V and J are TRBV24-1 and TRBJ2-1; tentative D call: TRBD2 (5 bases). V was clipped by 4 bases and J by 0 bases, with 12 bases between them. Germline CDR1 reads KGHDR; CDR2 reads SFDVKD. This CDR3 has 16 amino acids. The CDR3 spells CATSDPGESSYNEQFF. The CDR3 bases are TGTGCCACCAGTGACCCCGGGGAAAGCTCCTACAATGAGCAGTTCTTC.

This clonotype was detected a few times. The chain has TRBV6-2 or TRBV6-3 and TRBJ2-1; TRBD2 matches 7 bases. V lost 6 bases to trimming and J lost 11 bases; unmatched junction nucleotides: 10. This CDR3 contains 13 residues. Germline CDR1 reads MNHEY; CDR2 reads SVGEGT. The CDR3 reads CASRVMGGGKQFF. CDR3 DNA: TGTGCCAGCAGGGTTATGGGGGGGGGTAAGCAGTTCTTC.

The chain joins TRBV2 to TRBJ2-2; TRBD2 matches 11 bases. The V gene end was trimmed by 6 bases and the J gene end by 3 bases; junction bases not matched to a gene: 3. The germline V gene has CDR1 SNHLY and CDR2 FYNNEI. The CDR3 has 15 residues. The CDR3 DNA is TGTGCCAGCAGCGGGACTAGCGGTTACACCGGGGAGCTGTTTTTT. This sequence encodes CASSGTSGYTGELFF.

To note about this clonotype: The junction shows a germline mismatch at one end, possibly a read error. The J gene is TRBJ1-2, the V gene TRBV9; D is unclear. This CDR3 region has 14 residues. Looked up from germline, CDR1 is SGDLS and CDR2 is YYNGEE. The CDR3 sequence: CASSVGSIQSGYAF. For the CDR3, the DNA is TGTGCCAGCAGCGTAGGGTCCATTCAGAGTGGCTACGCCTTC.

This rearrangement joins TRBV10-1 to TRBJ2-5; 8 positions agree with TRBD2. There are 15 residues in the CDR3. Trimming at V came to 6 bases and at J to 2 bases, leaving 8 bases not matched to a gene. Germline CDR1 and CDR2: WNHNN and SYGVQD (reference sequence). In DNA form, the CDR3 reads TGCGCCAGCAGCGGCCTTCGGGGGGGTCAAGAGACCCAGTACTTC. Protein: CASSGLRGGQETQYF.

The genes are TRBV6-4 and TRBJ1-5; the D gene is possibly TRBD1 (6 bases). Per the germline V gene, CDR1 is MRHNA and CDR2 is SNTAGT. V was shortened by 6 bases and J by 2 bases, with 11 bases between the two germline ends. There are 14 residues in the CDR3. The CDR3 sequence: CASSPQGGNQPQHF. The CDR3 nucleotides are TGTGCCAGCAGCCCACAGGGCGGCAATCAGCCCCAGCATTTT.

This chain connects TRBV7-4 to TRBJ2-5; TRBD2 agrees at 9 bases. The CDR3 length is 14 residues. Germline V gene data show CDR1 as SGHVT and CDR2 as SQSDAQ. V trimming: 2 bases; J trimming: 5 bases; junction bases outside the gene matches: 3. The CDR3 coding sequence is TGTGCCAGCAGCTTAAGCGGGGGGACGGAGACCCAGTACTTC. Amino acids: CASSLSGGTETQYF.

The CDR3 loop reads CASSPDGGRETQYF. The CDR3 DNA reads as TGTGCCAGCAGCCCGGACGGGGGGAGGGAGACCCAGTACTTC. This sequence joins TRBV7-2 and TRBJ2-5; TRBD2 matches at 7 bases. Trimming at V came to 5 bases and at J to 5 bases, leaving 8 bases not matched to a gene. The CDR3 contains 14 residues. CDR1 and CDR2 (germline): SGHTA, FQGNSA.

J is TRBJ2-7 and V is TRBV20-1; 7 nucleotides agree with TRBD1. The CDR3 is 13 amino acids. Germline CDR1 reads DFQATT; CDR2 reads SNEGSKA (reference sequence). V lost 5 bases, J lost 3 bases, and 7 bases stayed unmatched. The CDR3 bases are TGCAGTGCTTCCCCACAGGGGCTCTACGAGCAGTACTTC. This gives the protein CSASPQGLYEQYF.

The rearrangement joins TRBV9 to TRBJ1-2, with TRBD1 matching over 7 bases. Germline CDR1 SGDLS, CDR2 YYNGEE. The CDR3 extends over 15 amino acids. Germline trimming cut 5 bases from V and 4 bases from J; bases unmatched to any gene: 11. The CDR3 DNA reads as TGTGCCAGCAGTTTATCCCGGACAGGAACCTATGGCTACACCTTC. It is translated as CASSLSRTGTYGYTF.

V gene TRBV5-1 combines with J gene TRBJ2-3; D unresolved. This CDR3 is built from 13 residues. Trimming pared 0 bases from V and 6 bases from J, leaving 8 bases between. The V gene's germline CDR1 is SGHRS and CDR2 YFSETQ. DNA for the CDR3: TGCGCCAGCAGCTTGGAAGGGTGGGATACGCAGTATTTT. Translation gives CASSLEGWDTQYF.

The gene calls are TRBV10-2 and TRBJ2-7; the match to TRBD2 covers 11 bases. V lost 6 bases to trimming and J lost 0 bases; unmatched junction nucleotides: 4. Germline V lookup: CDR1 WSHSY, CDR2 SAAADI. The CDR3 consists of 15 residues. The CDR3 bases are TGCGCCAGCAGGCCGACTAGCGGGGTCTCCTACGAGCAGTACTTC. Translating gives CASRPTSGVSYEQYF.

V is TRBV19 and J is TRBJ1-2; D is ambiguous. From germline, CDR1 is LNHDA and CDR2 SQIVND (reference sequence). This CDR3 comprises 14 residues. Trimming took off 5 bases at V and 3 bases at J, with 13 bases between the two ends. CDR3: CASSLPASDYGYTF. CDR3 coding DNA: TGTGCCAGTAGTCTCCCTGCCAGCGACTATGGCTACACCTTC.

This clonotype was counted many times. This sequence joins TRBV5-1 and TRBJ1-2, with TRBD1 identical over 7 bases. V lost 0 bases and J lost 3; bases outside the gene matches: 5. The CDR3 loop spans 15 amino acids. Germline V CDR1 and CDR2: SGHRS, YFSETQ. The CDR3 DNA sequence: TGCGCCAGCAGCTTGGGGGACAGCTTCTACTATGGCTACACCTTC. Protein sequence: CASSLGDSFYYGYTF.